These T cell receptor beta chains were read from a single sample in a study of T cell responses to AZD1222 COVID-19 vaccine. The repertoire was sequenced with immunoSEQ multiplex PCR; TCRdb's copy has only in-frame clones and lacks some. The sample includes roughly 54,000 clones, roughly 90% of them seen just once. This sample comprised peripheral blood, obtained 28 days after the second AZD1222 dose. The receptors originated from an adult who received the AZD1222 COVID-19 vaccine. Each CDR3 is given with its conserved first and last residue. Fields, in order: V gene, clone size, J gene, D gene, CDR3 DNA, CDR3 protein. The D gene is left open where the match is weak. Not all rows give a size; the values are once, few, many and, for expanded clones, a class.

v_call: TRBV2; clone_size: .; j_call: TRBJ2-7; d_call: TRBD1; cdr3_nt: TGTGCCAGCCTCCCCGACAGGGTCTCCTACGAGCAGTACTTC; cdr3_aa: CASLPDRVSYEQYF
v_call: TRBV19; clone_size: .; j_call: TRBJ2-1; d_call: TRBD2; cdr3_nt: TGTGCCAGTACCCTGGCTGGACTAGCGGGAGATGAGCAGTTCTTC; cdr3_aa: CASTLAGLAGDEQFF
v_call: TRBV7-2; clone_size: .; j_call: TRBJ2-7; d_call: .; cdr3_nt: TGTGCCAGCAGCCGGGGGACTTTCGTCGAGGAGCAGTACTTC; cdr3_aa: CASSRGTFVEEQYF
v_call: TRBV19; clone_size: .; j_call: TRBJ2-5; d_call: TRBD2; cdr3_nt: TGTGCCAGTAGTACCGCCGACTTTGGGGGGAGGGCCGGGGAGACCCAGTACTTC; cdr3_aa: CASSTADFGGRAGETQYF
v_call: TRBV29-1; clone_size: .; j_call: TRBJ2-1; d_call: TRBD1; cdr3_nt: TGCAGCGTTGAAGATCATCCGGGACAGGGGGCGGATGAGCAGTTCTTC; cdr3_aa: CSVEDHPGQGADEQFF
v_call: TRBV7-2; clone_size: .; j_call: TRBJ1-1; d_call: .; cdr3_nt: TGTGCCAGCAGCCTAAATAGAAGACAGAACACTGAAGCTTTCTTT; cdr3_aa: CASSLNRRQNTEAFF
v_call: TRBV5-1; clone_size: .; j_call: TRBJ2-3; d_call: .; cdr3_nt: TGCGCCAGCAGCTTAAGCTGGACTAGCACAGATACGCAGTATTTT; cdr3_aa: CASSLSWTSTDTQYF
v_call: TRBV5-4; clone_size: few; j_call: TRBJ1-1; d_call: .; cdr3_nt: TGTGCCAGCAGCCTCATCCCGGAGGGCACTGAAGCTTTCTTT; cdr3_aa: CASSLIPEGTEAFF
v_call: TRBV5-1; clone_size: .; j_call: TRBJ2-5; d_call: TRBD1; cdr3_nt: TGCGCCAGCAGCTGGACCGGGACAGGGTTCGGAAAGACCCAGTACTTC; cdr3_aa: CASSWTGTGFGKTQYF
v_call: TRBV11-2; clone_size: few; j_call: TRBJ2-2; d_call: TRBD2; cdr3_nt: TGTGCCAGCGGGGGGGACGGAGGAAGAAACACCGGGGAGCTGTTTTTT; cdr3_aa: CASGGDGGRNTGELFF
v_call: TRBV11-2; clone_size: .; j_call: TRBJ2-7; d_call: TRBD1; cdr3_nt: TGTGCCAGCAGCCCCACGACAGGGAGCACATACGAGCAGTACTTC; cdr3_aa: CASSPTTGSTYEQYF
v_call: TRBV29-1; clone_size: once; j_call: TRBJ2-1; d_call: .; cdr3_nt: TGCAGCGTCGTACCTATTAGCTCCTACAATGAGCAGTTCTTC; cdr3_aa: CSVVPISSYNEQFF
v_call: TRBV27; clone_size: .; j_call: TRBJ2-1; d_call: .; cdr3_nt: TGTGCCAGCAGTCGGGACTCACTAGTTTTTTTCGGGAATGAGCAGTTCTTC; cdr3_aa: CASSRDSLVFFGNEQFF
v_call: TRBV4-1; clone_size: few; j_call: TRBJ1-5; d_call: .; cdr3_nt: TGCGCCAGCAGCCAAGGACCGAGCAATCAGCCCCAGCATTTT; cdr3_aa: CASSQGPSNQPQHF
v_call: TRBV30; clone_size: .; j_call: TRBJ2-1; d_call: .; cdr3_nt: TGTGCCTGGAGGTGGGGTAGCGGAGATGAGCAGTTCTTC; cdr3_aa: CAWRWGSGDEQFF
v_call: TRBV7-9; clone_size: .; j_call: TRBJ2-2; d_call: .; cdr3_nt: TGTGCCAGCAGCTTATCACTTGGGGGGACGACGAACACCGGGGAGCTGTTTTTT; cdr3_aa: CASSLSLGGTTNTGELFF
v_call: TRBV11-3; clone_size: .; j_call: TRBJ2-7; d_call: .; cdr3_nt: TGTGCCAGCAGCTCCGGCGTCCAGGAGCGGTACGAGCAGTACTTC; cdr3_aa: CASSSGVQERYEQYF
v_call: TRBV9; clone_size: .; j_call: TRBJ1-1; d_call: .; cdr3_nt: TGTGCCAGCAGCGTAGCTAGGGGGACTGAAGCTTTCTTT; cdr3_aa: CASSVARGTEAFF
v_call: TRBV5-5; clone_size: .; j_call: TRBJ1-1; d_call: .; cdr3_nt: TGTGCCAGCAGCTTTACAGAAAACACTGAAGCTTTCTTT; cdr3_aa: CASSFTENTEAFF
v_call: TRBV7-2; clone_size: .; j_call: TRBJ1-1; d_call: TRBD1; cdr3_nt: TGTGCCAGCAGCTACGACAGGGTCTGGACTGAAGCTTTCTTT; cdr3_aa: CASSYDRVWTEAFF
v_call: TRBV27; clone_size: .; j_call: TRBJ1-1; d_call: TRBD1; cdr3_nt: TGTGCCAGCAGCCTAGACAGGGAGGACACTGAAGCTTTCTTT; cdr3_aa: CASSLDREDTEAFF
v_call: TRBV7-9; clone_size: .; j_call: TRBJ1-1; d_call: .; cdr3_nt: TGTGCCAGCAGCTTGGGCGACAGTGAAGCTTTCTTT; cdr3_aa: CASSLGDSEAFF
v_call: TRBV6-9; clone_size: .; j_call: TRBJ2-2; d_call: .; cdr3_nt: TGTGCCAGCAGAAACCTCTCCTACGGAAACGCGAACACCGGGGAGCTGTTTTTT; cdr3_aa: CASRNLSYGNANTGELFF
v_call: TRBV9; clone_size: .; j_call: TRBJ2-5; d_call: .; cdr3_nt: TGTGCCAGCAGCGTAGGAAATAGAGGCAGCCAAGAGACCCAGTACTTC; cdr3_aa: CASSVGNRGSQETQYF
v_call: TRBV30; clone_size: once; j_call: TRBJ2-4; d_call: .; cdr3_nt: TGTGCCTGGAGTGTAACGGACAGAGTTATAGCCAAAAACATTCAGTACTTC; cdr3_aa: CAWSVTDRVIAKNIQYF
v_call: TRBV6-5; clone_size: .; j_call: TRBJ1-2; d_call: .; cdr3_nt: TGTGCCAGCAGTACTAGCGACAGGTTCTATGGCTACACCTTC; cdr3_aa: CASSTSDRFYGYTF